The 7 T cell receptor beta chains given below trace back to one sample, sequenced in a study of early T cells in non-severe SARS-CoV-2 infection. Via MiXCR, TCRdb re-called the 5' RACE reads, giving one row per CDR3 protein. The table lists roughly 35,000 distinct CDR3 sequences, roughly 5.9% of them singletons. Sequencing was done on a sample of whole blood. These receptors were taken from an adult who was a healthcare worker with PCR-confirmed SARS-CoV-2 infection or an uninfected control (not recorded which).

Ten or more counts support this clonotype. The genes are TRBV6-1 and TRBJ2-1; TRBD2 matches 11 bases. J was trimmed by 4 bases and V by 7 bases; bases with no gene match: 15. The CDR3 has 18 amino acids. CDR1 and CDR2 (germline): MNHNS, SASEGT. The CDR3 bases are TGTGCCAGCACCCCGTCAGGGAGTAGCGGGGGGGGGTACAATGAGCAGTTCTTC. This sequence encodes CASTPSGSSGGGYNEQFF.

This clonotype occurred many times. The chain joins TRBV15 to TRBJ1-2, with TRBD1 matching over 7 bases. The CDR3 covers 13 residues. After removal of 3 bases from V and 12 bases from J, the junction contained 10 bases not matched to a gene. Per the germline V gene, CDR1 is LNHNV and CDR2 is YYDKDF (reference sequence). The CDR3 nucleotides are TGTGCCACCAGCAGGGATGGACAGGCCGTGAACACCTTC. Translated: CATSRDGQAVNTF.

The CDR3 bases are TGTGCCACCCGGGGCACTAGCGGGCAAGAGACCCAGTACTTC. Protein: CATRGTSGQETQYF. The gene calls are TRBV2 and TRBJ2-5, with 9 bases matching TRBD2. V lost 10 bases, J lost 2 bases, and 8 bases stayed unmatched. The length of the CDR3 is 14 residues. Germline CDR1 reads SNHLY; CDR2 reads FYNNEI.

The sample holds a few counts of this clonotype. This sequence joins TRBV5-5 and TRBJ2-2, with no clear D. CDR1 SGHKS and CDR2 YYEKEE come from the germline V gene (reference sequence). Trimming stripped 0 bases from V and 7 bases from J, with 10 bases between. The CDR3 consists of 14 residues. The CDR3 sequence: CASSLAYVSGELFF. The CDR3 region has the DNA TGTGCCAGCAGCTTGGCCTACGTGAGCGGGGAGCTGTTTTTT. Complete variable domain (other parts from reference TRBV5-5 and TRBJ2-2): DAGVTQSPTHLIKTRGQQVTLRCSPISGHKSVSWYQQVLGQGPQFIFQYYEKEERGRGNFPDRFSARQFPNYSSELNVNALLLGDSALYLCASSLAYVSGELFFGEGSRLTVL.

The rearrangement links TRBV23-1 to TRBJ1-6; tentatively, D is TRBD1 (5 bases). TRBV23-1 is an ORF; its function is uncertain. The CDR3 contains 13 residues. Trimming stripped 0 bases from V and 13 bases from J, with 10 bases between. Written as DNA, the CDR3 is TGCGCCAGCAGTCAATCAGAGGGGAATCCCCTCCACTTT. This codes for CASSQSEGNPLHF.

The chain uses TRBV7-3 and TRBJ2-3; TRBD1 aligns across 7 bases. Trimming cost V 5 bases and J 2 bases; bases outside gene matches: 7. The germline gives CDR1 SGHTA, CDR2 FQGTGA. CDR3 size: 15 residues. CDR3 sequence (DNA): TGTGCCAGCAGCATACAGGGGCAAAACACAGATACGCAGTATTTT. Amino acid sequence: CASSIQGQNTDTQYF.

In its sample, this clonotype was seen many times. The V gene is TRBV7-9, the J gene TRBJ2-1; D is possibly TRBD2 (5 bases). The CDR3 has 15 amino acids. Trimming removed 3 bases at V and 1 base at J, with 10 bases between. The V gene's germline CDR1 is SEHNR and CDR2 FQNEAQ (reference sequence). The CDR3 sequence: CASSFRTGSYNEQFF. The CDR3 DNA reads TGTGCCAGCAGCTTTAGGACGGGATCCTACAATGAGCAGTTCTTC.